Shown below are 14 T cell receptor beta chains from a single sample sequenced in a study of T-cell memory formation after mild COVID-19. TCRdb used MiXCR to reprocess the 5' RACE reads, holding one entry per CDR3 protein. Here the sample spans more than 300,000 distinct CDR3 sequences, about 20% being singletons. Material: PBMCs or a T cell subset sorted from them (not recorded which). The receptors here all came from a man between 18 and 29 years old who had mild COVID-19 (a few samples of this study predate the infection). Cell type and time point are not known.

This clonotype was counted between two and nine times. The V call is TRBV29-1, the J call TRBJ1-1; D remains ambiguous. Looked up from germline, CDR1 is SQVTM and CDR2 is ANQGSEA. The germline V and J ends were trimmed by 4 bases and 7 bases, with 10 bases remaining between them. The CDR3 is 11 residues long. The CDR3 DNA follows: TGCAGCGTTGGGGATTGGAGTGAAGCTTTCTTT. It yields the protein CSVGDWSEAFF.

J is TRBJ2-2 and V is TRBV12-3 or TRBV12-4, with D tentatively TRBD2 (5 bases). The CDR3 covers 15 residues. The ends were cut back, 3 bases at V and 0 bases at J, with 8 bases in the middle. The CDR3 region is CASSLDSTNTGELFF. The CDR3 region has the DNA TGTGCCAGCAGTTTGGACTCGACGAACACCGGGGAGCTGTTTTTT.

The table lists this clonotype with a few counts. The chain employs TRBV7-9 and TRBJ2-2; D remains ambiguous. Trimming cost V 5 bases and J 0 bases, with 13 bases left between them. Germline CDR1 reads SEHNR; CDR2 reads FQNEAQ (reference sequence). The CDR3 is 16 amino acids. The DNA for the CDR3 is TGTGCCAGCAGCCAAGTCCGGCTCGCGAACACCGGGGAGCTGTTTTTT. Protein sequence: CASSQVRLANTGELFF.

V is TRBV29-1 and J is TRBJ2-3; D is perhaps TRBD2 (5 bases). V shed 4 bases and J shed 4 bases, with 18 bases lying between them. The CDR3 consists of 15 residues. The germline CDR1 and CDR2 sequences are SQVTM and ANQGSEA. This chain's CDR3 is CSVGGRGNSPDTQYF. The CDR3 DNA sequence: TGCAGCGTTGGGGGAAGAGGGAACAGTCCAGATACGCAGTATTTT.

The J gene is TRBJ1-4, the V gene TRBV10-3; the match to TRBD1 covers 8 bases. This CDR3 contains 15 residues. Losses at the gene ends were 6 bases for V and 7 bases for J; bases not matched to a gene: 10. Germline V gives CDR1 ENHRY, CDR2 SYGVKD. The CDR3 nucleotides are TGTGCCATCAGACCCAGCGTTGACAGGGGTGAAAAACTGTTTTTT. It is translated as CAIRPSVDRGEKLFF.

This clonotype was counted between two and nine times. The V and J genes are TRBV21-1 and TRBJ1-1. TRBV21-1 is flagged as a pseudogene. The length of the CDR3 is 12 residues. The CDR3 protein is CAIPPRRGEAFF. Here the CDR3 DNA reads TGTGCCATCCCGCCGAGGCGGGGTGAAGCTTTCTTT.

This clonotype has more than one count but fewer than ten. The chain employs TRBV2 and TRBJ2-3; D is ambiguous. Germline V gives CDR1 SNHLY, CDR2 FYNNEI. CDR3 size: 14 residues. V was cut by 8 bases and J by 6 bases, with 18 bases left in between. CDR3 in amino acids: CASHLVGGPDTQYF. The CDR3 nucleotides are TGTGCCAGCCACTTGGTCGGTGGGCCTGATACGCAGTATTTT.

This clonotype was recorded a few times. The gene calls are TRBV29-1 and TRBJ1-1, with D unclear. This CDR3 is 13 amino acids long. The V and J ends lost 2 bases and 1 base respectively, with 8 bases between them. Germline assignment: CDR1 SQVTM and CDR2 ANQGSEA. In DNA form, the CDR3 reads TGCAGCGTTGAATCCTCGGCGAACACTGAAGCTTTCTTT. Its protein product is CSVESSANTEAFF.

The chain carries TRBV3-1 and TRBJ1-2; 10 nucleotides match TRBD1. The CDR3 has 14 residues. V trimming: 0 bases; J trimming: 9 bases; junction bases outside the gene matches: 4. Germline V lookup: CDR1 LGHDT, CDR2 YNNKEL (reference sequence). CDR3 bases: TGTGCCAGCAGCCAAGATGTGGGACAGGGGCGCTACACCTTC. Its protein is CASSQDVGQGRYTF.

For this clonotype: This could be a read error, since a much larger clone is one nucleotide away. The V call is TRBV12-3 or TRBV12-4, the J call TRBJ1-1; D gene uncertain. Deletions cut 3 bases from V and 1 base from J, with 6 bases between. The CDR3 length is 13 residues. The CDR3 DNA follows: TGTGCCAGCAGTTTTAAGGGGAACACTGAAGCTTTCTTT. It yields the protein CASSFKGNTEAFF.

This chain connects TRBV5-1 to TRBJ2-7; possible D gene TRBD1, 5 bases. The CDR3 sequence is 14 residues long. V was clipped by 4 bases and J by 3 bases, with 14 bases between them. Germline V gene lookup returns CDR1 SGHRS and CDR2 YFSETQ. The CDR3 spells CASSQTVAYYEQYF. CDR3 nucleotides: TGCGCCAGCAGCCAGACAGTGGCTTACTACGAGCAGTACTTC.

This clonotype was counted only a few times. V gene TRBV20-1 combines with J gene TRBJ2-5; 9 bases map to TRBD2. V dropped 0 bases and J dropped 5; count of bases not matched to a gene: 4. This CDR3 comprises 14 residues. The germline CDR1 and CDR2 sequences are DFQATT and SNEGSKA (reference sequence). CDR3 DNA: TGCAGTGCTAGAGAGGGGCTAGCGGGGGAGACCCAGTACTTC. Residues: CSAREGLAGETQYF.

V gene TRBV7-2 combines with J gene TRBJ2-7; a weak D match, TRBD2 (6 bases). The V end was cut by 2 bases, the J end by 2 bases, with 10 bases between. The germline gives CDR1 SGHTA, CDR2 FQGNSA. The CDR3 sequence is 14 residues long. For the CDR3, the DNA is TGTGCCAGCAGCTTACTGCCTAGCGCCTACGAGCAGTACTTC. This gives the protein CASSLLPSAYEQYF.

This clonotype has only a few counts. This chain uses TRBV7-9 with TRBJ1-2; a weak D match, TRBD1 (6 bases). The CDR3 is 13 amino acids. V shed 5 bases and J shed 3 bases, with 10 bases lying between them. The V gene's germline CDR1 is SEHNR and CDR2 FQNEAQ (reference sequence). The CDR3 reads CASSEDSYYGYTF. The CDR3 nucleotides read TGTGCCAGCAGCGAGGACAGTTACTATGGCTACACCTTC.